Included here is one TCR beta chain sequence, with context. Its antigen specificity is not known. Base qualities are not at hand, and no much larger clone is one base apart. The library was prepared using PCR. The data were produced on an Illumina HiSeq 2500. TCR library preparation used molecular barcoding, with unique molecular identifiers applied to normalize quantification of the TCRbeta repertoire. TCRdb passed the public sequencing reads through fastp at Q25 and MiXCR, retaining productive beta sequences. Each CDR3 protein gets just one entry, which takes the most common genes and DNA from the rows behind it. Counted in this sample were almost 600,000 distinct CDR3 sequences; 27% of them appeared once. The ten largest clones capture about a third of the sample. This entry belongs to a study of T-cell reconstitution after alpha-beta-depleted transplantation in children (dated by TCRdb to about 2016). Looking at the study overall: Using TCR repertoire profiling, the study followed T-cell immune reconstitution in a quantitative way in children after TCRalphabeta/CD19-depleted allogeneic hematopoietic cell transplantation. Results the study describes overall, beyond this receptor: The high TCRbeta diversity at day 60 in some patients was ascribed to recipient T cells and intrathymic progenitors that had survived conditioning. Over the following months the frequencies of hyperexpanded clones went down, and after one year T-cell counts and TCRbeta diversity were mostly credited to newly produced T cells. The apparently early recovery of alphabetaT-cell counts about two months after transplant reportedly depended on only several hundred rapidly expanded clones that came from non-depleted graft cells.

The label giving this sample's treatment or condition can be read as: allogeneic hematopoietic cell transplantation with graft depleted of TCRalphabeta T cells and CD19 B cells. The transplant recipients were children given TCRalphabeta/CD19-depleted allogeneic hematopoietic cell grafts. The germline V gene encodes CDR1 MNHNS and CDR2 SASEGT. V trim: 6 bases; J trim: 4 bases; unmatched bases: 8. Including the terminal cysteine and phenylalanine, the CDR3 comprises 15 residues. The entry retains the CDR3 DNA only, 45 bases that are in frame from base 1. The rearrangement joined TRBV6-1 to TRBJ2-3; TRBD1 lines up with 9 middle nucleotides. The sample consisted of PBMCs, taken before TCRalphabeta/CD19-depleted stem cell transplant. The TCR was taken from a boy younger than two with Wiskott-Aldrich syndrome, due to receive a stem cell transplant. The CDR3 region reads CASRPGQGFADTQYF. The bases are TGTGCCAGCAGACCGGGACAGGGTTTCGCAGATACGCAGTATTTT.